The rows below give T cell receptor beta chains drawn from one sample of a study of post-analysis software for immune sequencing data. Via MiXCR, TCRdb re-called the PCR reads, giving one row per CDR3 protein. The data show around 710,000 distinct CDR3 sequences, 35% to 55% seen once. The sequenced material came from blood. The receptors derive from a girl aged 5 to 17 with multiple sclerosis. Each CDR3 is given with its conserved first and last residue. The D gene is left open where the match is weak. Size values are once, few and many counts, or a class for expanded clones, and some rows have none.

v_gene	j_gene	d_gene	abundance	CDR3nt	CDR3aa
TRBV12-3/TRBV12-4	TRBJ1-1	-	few	TGTGCCAGCGGACGCCTGGGGACTGAAGCTTTCTTT	CASGRLGTEAFF
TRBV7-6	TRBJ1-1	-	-	TGTGCCAGCGCCAGGTCGAGGAACACTGAAGCTTTCTTT	CASARSRNTEAFF
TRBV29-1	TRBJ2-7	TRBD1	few	TGCAGCGTTCTAACCGGGACAGAACCCTACGAGCAGTACTTC	CSVLTGTEPYEQYF
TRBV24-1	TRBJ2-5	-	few	TGTGCCACCAGTGATCTAGTGCAAGAGACCCAGTACTTC	CATSDLVQETQYF
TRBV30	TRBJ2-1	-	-	TGTGCCTGGGCTTTCGAGGGGGAGACCAATGAGCAGTTCTTC	CAWAFEGETNEQFF
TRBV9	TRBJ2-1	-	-	TGTGCCAGCAGCGTAACCCCGGAAGCGAGAAGCTACAATGAGCAGTTCTTC	CASSVTPEARSYNEQFF
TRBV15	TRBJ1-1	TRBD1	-	TGTGCCACCAGCAGAGATCGGACAGGGGGCACTGAAGCTTTCTTT	CATSRDRTGGTEAFF
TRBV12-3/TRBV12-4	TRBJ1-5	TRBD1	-	TGTGCCAGCAGGGACGACAGGGATGGAAACAATCAGCCCCAGCATTTT	CASRDDRDGNNQPQHF
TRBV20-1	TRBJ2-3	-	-	TGCAGTGCTAGAGAGTTCCAAAGTGGGACAGATACGCAGTATTTT	CSAREFQSGTDTQYF
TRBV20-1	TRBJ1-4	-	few	TGCAGTGCTAGGGAACAGATTAATGAAAAACTGTTTTTT	CSAREQINEKLFF
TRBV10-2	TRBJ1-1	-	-	TGCGCCAGCAGTGAGTGGGTGGGCTGGAACACTGAAGCTTTCTTT	CASSEWVGWNTEAFF
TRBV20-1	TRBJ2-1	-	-	TGCAGTAGGGGGGACGGGCGGGAGCCTTGTGAGCAGTTCTTC	CSRGDGREPCEQFF
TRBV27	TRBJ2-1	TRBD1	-	TGTGCCAGCACCGACGGACAGGGGGCTAGAAATGAGCAGTTCTTC	CASTDGQGARNEQFF
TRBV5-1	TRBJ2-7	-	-	TGCGCCAGCAGCTTTGGAAGCGGCTCCTACGAGCAGTACTTC	CASSFGSGSYEQYF
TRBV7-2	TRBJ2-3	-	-	TGTGCCAGCAGCTTGTGGGGCAGCCGCACAGATACGCAGTATTTT	CASSLWGSRTDTQYF
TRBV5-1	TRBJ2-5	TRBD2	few	TGCGCCAGCAGCTCAGCAGCGGGAAGTCGAGAGACCCAGTACTTC	CASSSAAGSRETQYF
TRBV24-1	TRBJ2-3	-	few	TGTGCCACCAGTGTTGCGGTCTCCTGGGGAAGGCAGTATTTT	CATSVAVSWGRQYF
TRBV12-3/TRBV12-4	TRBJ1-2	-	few	TGTGCCAGCAGTTCCCGGGCCAAACGCGAACGCCACACCTTC	CASSSRAKRERHTF
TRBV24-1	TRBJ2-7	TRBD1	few	TGTGCCACGGGACAGAAAGCCTACGAGCAGTACTTC	CATGQKAYEQYF
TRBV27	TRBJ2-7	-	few	TGTGCCAGCAGTTTAGACGTCCGCTACGAGCAGTACTTC	CASSLDVRYEQYF
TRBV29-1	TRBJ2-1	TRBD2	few	TGCAGCGTTGATGGACCGACTAGCGGAAATTACAATGAGCAGTTCTTC	CSVDGPTSGNYNEQFF
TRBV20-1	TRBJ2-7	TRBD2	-	TGCAGTGCAGCACCCAGGGGCCAGGGAGCGGGAGGGTTCTACGAGCAGTACTTC	CSAAPRGQGAGGFYEQYF
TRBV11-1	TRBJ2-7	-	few	TGTGCCAGCAGCTCTGAGCAGGGCACCTACGAGCAGTACTTC	CASSSEQGTYEQYF
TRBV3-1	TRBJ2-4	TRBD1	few	TGTGCCAGCAGCTCCCGGACAGGGGAAAACATTCAGTACTTC	CASSSRTGENIQYF
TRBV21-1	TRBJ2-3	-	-	TGTGCCAGCAGCAAGCGGACAAGAAAGTATTTT	CASSKRTRKYF
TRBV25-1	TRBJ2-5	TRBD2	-	TGTGCCAGCAGTGCACCTAGCGGTCATCAAGAGACCCAGTACTTC	CASSAPSGHQETQYF
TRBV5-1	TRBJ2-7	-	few	TGCGCCAGCAGCTTGGTGGCAGGGCAAGGTGACGAGCAGTACTTC	CASSLVAGQGDEQYF
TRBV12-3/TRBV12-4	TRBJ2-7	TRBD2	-	TGTGCCAGCAGTTTTCTGGCTAGCGGGAGGTACGAGCAGTACTTC	CASSFLASGRYEQYF
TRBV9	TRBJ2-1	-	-	TGTGCCAGCAGCGTTCGGCAGGATGAGCAGTTCTTC	CASSVRQDEQFF
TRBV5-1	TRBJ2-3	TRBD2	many	TGCGCCAGCAGAACTAGCGGCACAGATACGCAGTATTTT	CASRTSGTDTQYF
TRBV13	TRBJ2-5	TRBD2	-	TGTGCCAGCAGCTTCATGACTAGCGGGACGGAGACCCAGTACTTC	CASSFMTSGTETQYF
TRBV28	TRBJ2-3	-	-	TGTGCCAGCAGTTTCAGAACGCCTAGCACAGATACGCAGTATTTT	CASSFRTPSTDTQYF
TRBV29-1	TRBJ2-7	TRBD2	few	TGCAGCGTTGATGAAGCGGGGGGTGCTGCCTACGAGCAGTACTTC	CSVDEAGGAAYEQYF
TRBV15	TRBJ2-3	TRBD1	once	TGTGCCACCAGCTCGGGACAGGGGGGCACAGATACGCAGTATTTT	CATSSGQGGTDTQYF
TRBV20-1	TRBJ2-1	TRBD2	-	TGCAGTGCCCCTAAAGCGGGGCCGATCTTCAATGAGCAGTTCTTC	CSAPKAGPIFNEQFF
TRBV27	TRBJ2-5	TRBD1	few	TGTGCCAGCAGTCCCCCGGGACAGGACAGTTGGGAGCAGTACTTC	CASSPPGQDSWEQYF
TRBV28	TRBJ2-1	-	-	TGTGCCAGCAGTTTACCTGGCAGCTACAATGAGCAGTTCTTC	CASSLPGSYNEQFF
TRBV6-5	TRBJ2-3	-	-	TGTGCCAGCAGTTACCGGCAGAGCACAGATACGCAGTATTTT	CASSYRQSTDTQYF
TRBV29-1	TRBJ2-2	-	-	TGCAGCGTTCGGGGCTATAGCGGCACCGGGGAGCTGTTTTTT	CSVRGYSGTGELFF
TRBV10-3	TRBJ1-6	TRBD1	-	TGTGCCATCAGAGCCGGGACAGATAATTCACCCCTCCACTTT	CAIRAGTDNSPLHF
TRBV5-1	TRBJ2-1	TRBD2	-	TGCGCCAGCAGCCCTCGGATAGCGGGAGCCAATGAGCAGTTCTTC	CASSPRIAGANEQFF
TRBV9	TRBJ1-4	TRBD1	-	TGTGCCAGCAGCATCCGACAGGGAAGGGGAGAAAAACTGTTTTTT	CASSIRQGRGEKLFF
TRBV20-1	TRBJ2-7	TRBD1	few	TGCAGTGCTAGACGTCCGCCGGGACAGGGGAGGAACGAGCAGTACTTC	CSARRPPGQGRNEQYF
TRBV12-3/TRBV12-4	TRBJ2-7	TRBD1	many	TGTGCCAGCAGCCCCCTCGGACAGGGTTACTACGAGCAGTACTTC	CASSPLGQGYYEQYF
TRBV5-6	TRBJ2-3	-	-	TGTGCCAGCAGCGCTGGCGGCCCGGGCGCAGATACGCAGTATTTT	CASSAGGPGADTQYF